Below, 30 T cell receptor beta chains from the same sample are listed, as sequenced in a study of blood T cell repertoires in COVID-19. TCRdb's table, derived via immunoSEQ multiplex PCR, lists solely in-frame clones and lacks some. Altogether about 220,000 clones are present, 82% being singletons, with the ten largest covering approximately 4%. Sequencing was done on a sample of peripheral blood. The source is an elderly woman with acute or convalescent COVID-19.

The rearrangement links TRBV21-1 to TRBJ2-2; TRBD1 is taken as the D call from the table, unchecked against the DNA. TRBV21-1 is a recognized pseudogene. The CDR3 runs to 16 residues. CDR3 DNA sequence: TGTGCCAGTCGGCCGGAAGGACAGGGACGACACCGGGGAGCTGTTTTT. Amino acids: CASRPEGQGRHRGAVF.

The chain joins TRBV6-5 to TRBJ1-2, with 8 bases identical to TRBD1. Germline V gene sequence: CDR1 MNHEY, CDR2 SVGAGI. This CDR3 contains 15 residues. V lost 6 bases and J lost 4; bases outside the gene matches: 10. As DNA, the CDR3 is TGTGCCAGCAGCCAGGACAGGGACTGGATCTATGGCTACACCTTC. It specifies CASSQDRDWIYGYTF.

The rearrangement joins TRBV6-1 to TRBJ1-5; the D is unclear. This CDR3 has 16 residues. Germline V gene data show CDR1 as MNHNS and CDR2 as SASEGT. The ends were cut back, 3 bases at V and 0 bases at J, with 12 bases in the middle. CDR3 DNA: TGTGCCAGCAGTGAGGTCCCGAGATATAGCAATCAGCCCCAGCATTTT. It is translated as CASSEVPRYSNQPQHF.

CDR3 amino acids: CASSLAPSSYEQYF. CDR3 sequence (DNA): TGCGCCAGCAGCTTGGCACCGAGCTCCTACGAGCAGTACTTC. This chain connects TRBV5-1 to TRBJ2-7; no definite D call. The CDR3 has 14 residues. The germline gives CDR1 SGHRS, CDR2 YFSETQ. Between the trimmed V and J ends, which lost 0 bases and 0 bases, there was a span of 7 bases.

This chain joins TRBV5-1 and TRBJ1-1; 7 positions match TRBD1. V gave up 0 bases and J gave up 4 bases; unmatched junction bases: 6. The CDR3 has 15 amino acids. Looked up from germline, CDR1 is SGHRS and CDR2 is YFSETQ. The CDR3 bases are TGCGCCAGCAGCTTGGTCACAGGGGAGGCCACTGAAGCTTTCTTT. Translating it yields CASSLVTGEATEAFF.

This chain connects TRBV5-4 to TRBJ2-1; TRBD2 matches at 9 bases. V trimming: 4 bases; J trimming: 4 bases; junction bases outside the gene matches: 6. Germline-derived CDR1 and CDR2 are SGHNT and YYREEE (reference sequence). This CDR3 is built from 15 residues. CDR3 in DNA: TGTGCCAGCAGCGTGTGGGCGGGGGGGTACAATGAGCAGTTCTTC. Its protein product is CASSVWAGGYNEQFF.

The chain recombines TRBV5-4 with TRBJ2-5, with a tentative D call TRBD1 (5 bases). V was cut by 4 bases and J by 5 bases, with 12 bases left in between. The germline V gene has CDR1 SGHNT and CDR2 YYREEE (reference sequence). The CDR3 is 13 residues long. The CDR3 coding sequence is TGTGCCAGCAGCCGCGCAGGGCCGGAGACCCAGTACTTC. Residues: CASSRAGPETQYF.

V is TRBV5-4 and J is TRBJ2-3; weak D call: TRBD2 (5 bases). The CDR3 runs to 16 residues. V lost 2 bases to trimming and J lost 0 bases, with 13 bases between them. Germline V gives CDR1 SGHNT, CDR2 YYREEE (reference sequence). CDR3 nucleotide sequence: TGTGCCAGCAGCTTTGGCCAGACTACTAGCACAGATACGCAGTATTTT. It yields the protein CASSFGQTTSTDTQYF.

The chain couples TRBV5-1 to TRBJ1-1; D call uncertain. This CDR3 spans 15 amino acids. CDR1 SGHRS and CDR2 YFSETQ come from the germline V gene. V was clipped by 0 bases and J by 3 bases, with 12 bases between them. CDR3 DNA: TGCGCCAGCAGCTTGGAGGAGGGTCGGTACACTGAAGCTTTCTTT. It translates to CASSLEEGRYTEAFF.

Here the CDR3 DNA reads TGCGCCAGCAGCTTGGAGGGAGGTCACGAGCAGTACTTC. It yields the protein CASSLEGGHEQYF. The V gene is TRBV5-1, the J gene TRBJ2-7; possibly TRBD2 for D (6 bases). The CDR3 loop spans 13 amino acids. Germline V gene sequence: CDR1 SGHRS, CDR2 YFSETQ. With 0 bases removed from V and 5 bases from J, the gap between germline ends came to 9 bases.

The CDR3 DNA follows: TGTGCCATCAGGGAGGGACAGGGAGGCTATGGCTACACCTTC. This translates into CAIREGQGGYGYTF. The chain recombines TRBV10-3 with TRBJ1-2; the match to TRBD1 covers 9 bases. V was pared by 6 bases and J by 4 bases, with 6 bases of the junction left unmatched. Germline V gene data show CDR1 as ENHRY and CDR2 as SYGVKD. The CDR3 sequence is 14 residues long.

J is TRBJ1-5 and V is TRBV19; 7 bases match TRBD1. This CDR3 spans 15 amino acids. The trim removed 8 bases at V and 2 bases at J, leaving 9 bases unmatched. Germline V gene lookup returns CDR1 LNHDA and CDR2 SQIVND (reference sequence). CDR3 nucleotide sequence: TGTGCCAGTCGCGATAGGGGGCTGGGCAATCAGCCCCAGCATTTT. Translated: CASRDRGLGNQPQHF.

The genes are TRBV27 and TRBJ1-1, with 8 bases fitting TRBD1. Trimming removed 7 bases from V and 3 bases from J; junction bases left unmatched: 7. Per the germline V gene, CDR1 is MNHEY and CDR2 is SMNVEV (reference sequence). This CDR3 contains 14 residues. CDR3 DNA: TGTGCCAGCAAAATGTGGGACAGGTACACTGAAGCTTTCTTT. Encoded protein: CASKMWDRYTEAFF.

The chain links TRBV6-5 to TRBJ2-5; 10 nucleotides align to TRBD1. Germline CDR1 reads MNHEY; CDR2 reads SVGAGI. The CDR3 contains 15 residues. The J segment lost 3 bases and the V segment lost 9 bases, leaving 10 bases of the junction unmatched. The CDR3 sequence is CASAGQGENKETQYF. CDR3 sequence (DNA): TGTGCCAGTGCCGGACAGGGGGAAAATAAAGAGACCCAGTACTTC.

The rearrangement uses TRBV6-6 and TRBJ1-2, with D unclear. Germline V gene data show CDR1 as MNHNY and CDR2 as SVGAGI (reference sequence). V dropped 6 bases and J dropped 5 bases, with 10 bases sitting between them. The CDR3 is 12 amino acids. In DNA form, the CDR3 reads TGTGCCAGCAGACTGGCGGGTTATGGCTACACCTTC. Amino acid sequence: CASRLAGYGYTF.

Here the CDR3 reads CASILGLPTDTQYF. CDR3 in DNA: TGTGCCAGCATCCTGGGACTACCGACAGATACGCAGTATTTT. This chain uses TRBV7-9 with TRBJ2-3; TRBD2 matches 7 bases. Germline-derived CDR1 and CDR2 are SEHNR and FQNEAQ (reference sequence). The CDR3 runs 14 residues. The ends lost 7 bases at V and 3 bases at J; junction bases unmatched: 7.

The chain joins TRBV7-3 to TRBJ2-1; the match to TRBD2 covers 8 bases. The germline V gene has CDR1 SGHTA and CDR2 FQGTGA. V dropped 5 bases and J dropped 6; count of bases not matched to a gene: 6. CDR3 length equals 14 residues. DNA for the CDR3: TGTGCCAGCAGCGAAATAGGGACTAGCAATGAGCAGTTCTTC. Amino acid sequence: CASSEIGTSNEQFF. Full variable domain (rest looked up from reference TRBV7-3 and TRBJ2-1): GAGVSQTPSNKVTEKGKYVELRCDPISGHTALYWYRQSLGQGPEFLIYFQGTGAADDSGLPNDRFFAVRPEGSVSTLKIQRTERGDSAVYLCASSEIGTSNEQFFGPGTRLTVL.

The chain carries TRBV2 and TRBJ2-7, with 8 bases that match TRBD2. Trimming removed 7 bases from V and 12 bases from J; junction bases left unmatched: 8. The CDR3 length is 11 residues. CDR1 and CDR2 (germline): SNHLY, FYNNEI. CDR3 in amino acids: CASTPGGARYF. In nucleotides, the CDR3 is TGTGCCAGCACCCCGGGGGGGGCGAGGTACTTC.

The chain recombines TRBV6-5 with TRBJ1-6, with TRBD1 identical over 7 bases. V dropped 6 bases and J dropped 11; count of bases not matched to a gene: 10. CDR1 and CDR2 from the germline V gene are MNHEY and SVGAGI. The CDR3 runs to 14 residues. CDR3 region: CASSTGQELAPLHF. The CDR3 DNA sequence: TGTGCCAGCAGCACCGGACAGGAATTAGCACCCCTCCACTTT.

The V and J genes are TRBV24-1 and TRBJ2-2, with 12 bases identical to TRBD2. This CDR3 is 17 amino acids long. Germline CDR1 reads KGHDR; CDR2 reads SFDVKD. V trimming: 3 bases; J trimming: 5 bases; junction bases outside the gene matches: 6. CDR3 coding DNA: TGTGCCACCAGTGATCCTAGCGGGGGGGCCAGGACCGGGGAGCTGTTTTTT. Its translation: CATSDPSGGARTGELFF.

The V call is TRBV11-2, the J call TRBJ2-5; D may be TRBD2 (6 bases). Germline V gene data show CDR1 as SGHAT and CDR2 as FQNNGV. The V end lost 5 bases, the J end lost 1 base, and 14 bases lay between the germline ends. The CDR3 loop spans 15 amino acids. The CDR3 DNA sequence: TGTGCCAGCAGCCAGGCCCGGGGGTTCCAAGAGACCCAGTACTTC. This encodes CASSQARGFQETQYF.

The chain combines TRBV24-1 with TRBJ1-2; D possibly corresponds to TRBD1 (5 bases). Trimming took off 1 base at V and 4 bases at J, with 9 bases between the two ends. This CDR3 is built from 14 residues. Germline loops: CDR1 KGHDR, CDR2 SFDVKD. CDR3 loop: CATSDLLRAYGYTF. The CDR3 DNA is TGTGCCACCAGTGATTTACTCAGGGCCTATGGCTACACCTTC.

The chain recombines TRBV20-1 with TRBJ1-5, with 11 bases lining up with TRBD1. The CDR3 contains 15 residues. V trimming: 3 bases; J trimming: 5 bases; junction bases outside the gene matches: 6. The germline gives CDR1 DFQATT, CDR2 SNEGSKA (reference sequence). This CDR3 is CSASRDRGAYQPQHF. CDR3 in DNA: TGCAGTGCTAGTAGGGACAGGGGGGCTTATCAGCCCCAGCATTTT.

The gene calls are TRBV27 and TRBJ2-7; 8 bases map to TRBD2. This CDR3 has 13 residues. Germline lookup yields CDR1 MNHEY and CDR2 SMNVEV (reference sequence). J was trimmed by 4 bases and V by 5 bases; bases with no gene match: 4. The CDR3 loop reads CASSPRGGYEQYF. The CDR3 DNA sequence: TGTGCCAGCAGTCCTCGGGGGGGGTACGAGCAGTACTTC.

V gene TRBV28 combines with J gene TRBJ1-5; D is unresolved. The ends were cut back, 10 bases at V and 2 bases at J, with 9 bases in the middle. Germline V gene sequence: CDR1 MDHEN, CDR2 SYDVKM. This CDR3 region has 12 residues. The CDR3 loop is CATVVGNQPQHF. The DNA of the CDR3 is TGTGCCACGGTAGTCGGCAATCAGCCCCAGCATTTT.

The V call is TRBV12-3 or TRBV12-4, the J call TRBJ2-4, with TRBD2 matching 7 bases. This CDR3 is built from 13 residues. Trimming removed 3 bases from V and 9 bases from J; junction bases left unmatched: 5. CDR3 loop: CASSLTGGGIQYF. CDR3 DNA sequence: TGTGCCAGCAGTTTGACGGGGGGAGGCATTCAGTACTTC.

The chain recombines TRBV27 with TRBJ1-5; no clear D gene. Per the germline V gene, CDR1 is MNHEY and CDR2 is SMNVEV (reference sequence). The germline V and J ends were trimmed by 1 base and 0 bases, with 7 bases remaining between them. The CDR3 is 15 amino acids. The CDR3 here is CASSLWANSNQPQHF. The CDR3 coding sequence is TGTGCCAGCAGTTTATGGGCAAATAGCAATCAGCCCCAGCATTTT.

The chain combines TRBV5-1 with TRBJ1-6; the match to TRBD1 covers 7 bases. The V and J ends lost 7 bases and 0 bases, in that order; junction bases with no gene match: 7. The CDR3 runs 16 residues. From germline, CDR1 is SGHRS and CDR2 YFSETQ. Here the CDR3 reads CASSLRDSSYNSPLHF. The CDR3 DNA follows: TGCGCCAGCTCCCTCCGGGACAGCTCCTATAATTCACCCCTCCACTTT.

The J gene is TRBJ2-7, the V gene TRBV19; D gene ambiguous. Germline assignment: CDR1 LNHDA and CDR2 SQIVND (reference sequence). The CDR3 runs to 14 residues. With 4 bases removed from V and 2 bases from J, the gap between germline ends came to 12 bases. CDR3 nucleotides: TGTGCCAGTAGTACATACCCCGGTCCCTACGAGCAGTACTTC. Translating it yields CASSTYPGPYEQYF.

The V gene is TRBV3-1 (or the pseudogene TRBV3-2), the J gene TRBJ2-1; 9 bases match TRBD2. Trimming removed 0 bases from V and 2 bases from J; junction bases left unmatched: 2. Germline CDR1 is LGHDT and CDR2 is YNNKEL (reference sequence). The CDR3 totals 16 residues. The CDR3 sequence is CASSQEASGAYNEQFF. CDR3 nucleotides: TGTGCCAGCAGCCAAGAGGCTAGCGGGGCCTACAATGAGCAGTTCTTC.